This entry lists 25 T cell receptor beta chains sequenced from one sample in a study of regulatory T cells in long-lasting Graves disease. Both iRepertoire HTBI primers and Arm-PCR of CDR3 regions were used to build the TCR beta libraries. Using its own MiXCR run on the multiplex PCR reads, TCRdb lists one record per CDR3 protein. The sample yields some 500,000 distinct CDR3 sequences, 15% to 20% seen once. Time point reported: newly diagnosed GD, antithyroid drugs for less than 3 months. The authors made the TCR library using RNA they extracted from PBMCs. In addition, the sample was reused for a study of T cells in Graves' hyperthyroidism and ophthalmopathy.

The material was peripheral blood mononuclear cells (PBMCs), obtained at new diagnosis, from a patient treated with antithyroid drugs. The receptor set was obtained from a woman aged 35-65 years with Graves disease.

This clonotype occurred many times. J is TRBJ1-2 and V is TRBV2; D ambiguous. Trimming stripped 6 bases from V and 3 bases from J, with 2 bases between. The CDR3 is made up of 10 amino acids. Germline CDR1 is SNHLY and CDR2 is FYNNEI. As DNA, the CDR3 is TGTGCCAGCAGCGACTATGGCTACACCTTC. Translating gives CASSDYGYTF. Based on the CDR3 plus reference TRBV2 and TRBJ1-2, the full variable domain is EPEVTQTPSHQVTQMGQEVILRCVPISNHLYFYWYRQILGQKVEFLVSFYNNEISEKSEIFDDQFSVERPDGSNFTLKIRSTKLEDSAMYFCASSDYGYTFGSGTRLTVV.

This clonotype was recorded at least ten times. The chain carries TRBV11-2 and TRBJ2-4; 9 bases map to TRBD1. The CDR3 consists of 15 residues. Trimming removed 3 bases from V and 8 bases from J; junction bases left unmatched: 8. CDR1 and CDR2 (germline): SGHAT, FQNNGV. This chain's CDR3 is CASSFGTGSADIQYF. The CDR3 DNA follows: TGTGCCAGCAGCTTCGGGACAGGGTCCGCGGACATTCAGTACTTC.

This rearrangement joins TRBV25-1 to TRBJ2-1; D unresolved. Trimming cost V 0 bases and J 9 bases, with 6 bases left between them. Germline loops: CDR1 MGHDK, CDR2 SYGVNS. The CDR3 is made up of 12 amino acids. CDR3 protein: CASSEYAGEQFF. CDR3 DNA: TGTGCCAGCAGTGAATATGCCGGTGAGCAGTTCTTC.

This clonotype was found many times. This chain links TRBV20-1 with TRBJ1-2, with D perhaps TRBD1 (5 bases). The germline CDR1 and CDR2 sequences are DFQATT and SNEGSKA (reference sequence). V lost 3 bases, J lost 5 bases, and 19 bases lay in between. The CDR3 consists of 15 residues. The CDR3 loop is CSARTGTSSFYGYTF. The CDR3 region has the DNA TGCAGTGCTAGGACCGGGACCTCCTCATTTTATGGCTACACCTTC.

Turning to this clonotype: A far larger clone lies a single base away; this is likely a read error. The chain recombines TRBV7-9 with TRBJ2-7; tentatively, D is TRBD1 (5 bases). Per germline, CDR1 SEHNR and CDR2 FQNEAQ (reference sequence). The CDR3 runs 15 residues. Here the CDR3 reads CASSTPRGAAYKQYF. The CDR3 DNA reads TGTGCCAGCAGCACCCCTCGTGGGGCCGCCTACAAGCAGTACTTC. Variable domain in full (rest from reference TRBV7-9 and TRBJ2-7): DTGVSQNPRHKITKRGQNVTFRCDPISEHNRLYWYRQTLGQGPEFLTYFQNEAQLEKSRLLSDRFSAERPKGSFSTLEIQRTEQGDSAMYLCASSTPRGAAYKQYFGPGTRLTVT.

This clonotype was seen many times. The chain employs TRBV20-1 and TRBJ2-3; the match to TRBD1 covers 7 bases. CDR1 is DFQATT, CDR2 SNEGSKA, per germline (reference sequence). The CDR3 is 14 residues long. With V trimmed by 3 bases and J by 1 base, 4 bases remained unmatched. CDR3 residues: CSARRGPGTDTQYF. The CDR3 DNA reads as TGCAGTGCTAGGAGGGGGCCAGGCACAGATACGCAGTATTTT.

This clonotype was found a few times. V is TRBV5-6 and J is TRBJ2-6; unclear D gene. The CDR3 is 16 residues long. Germline V gene data show CDR1 as SGHDT and CDR2 as YYEEEE. V shed 6 bases and J shed 2 bases, with 15 bases lying between them. The CDR3 here is CASNMGIGTGANVLTF. The CDR3 region has the DNA TGTGCCAGCAACATGGGGATCGGTACTGGGGCCAACGTCCTGACTTTC. The full variable domain, its missing parts supplied by reference TRBV5-6 and TRBJ2-6, is DAGVTQSPTHLIKTRGQQVTLRCSPKSGHDTVSWYQQALGQGPQFIFQYYEEEERQRGNFPDRFSGHQFPNYSSELNVNALLLGDSALYLCASNMGIGTGANVLTFGAGSRLTVL.

This clonotype occurred many times. This CDR3 is CASSKDRRMAGYFEQFF. DNA for the CDR3: TGTGCCAGCAGTAAGGACCGCAGGATGGCAGGGTATTTTGAGCAGTTCTTC. The genes are TRBV6-1 and TRBJ2-1, with D maybe TRBD1 (5 bases). The length of the CDR3 is 17 residues. Germline V CDR1 and CDR2: MNHNS, SASEGT. V shed 5 bases and J shed 9 bases, with 26 bases lying between them.

The gene calls are TRBV12-3 or TRBV12-4 and TRBJ2-7, with 9 bases fitting TRBD2. The CDR3 has 15 residues. With 8 bases clipped from V and 5 bases from J, the junction kept 13 bases outside the gene matches. As DNA, the CDR3 is TGTGCCAGCGGAAGTCTGAGCGGGGGGCCCAACGAGCAGTACTTC. Protein sequence: CASGSLSGGPNEQYF.

V usage is TRBV9 and J usage is TRBJ2-3; the D is unclear. This CDR3 region has 13 residues. Germline CDR1 SGDLS, CDR2 YYNGEE. V was cut by 0 bases and J by 11 bases, with 13 bases left in between. CDR3 residues: CASSVGPDQGQYF. DNA for the CDR3: TGTGCCAGCAGCGTAGGTCCGGATCAAGGGCAGTATTTT.

The genes are TRBV19 and TRBJ1-5; 7 bases are shared with TRBD1. V lost 5 bases, J lost 5 bases, and 9 bases stayed unmatched. This CDR3 comprises 15 residues. Per germline, CDR1 LNHDA and CDR2 SQIVND (reference sequence). CDR3 DNA sequence: TGTGCCAGTAGTGCCTCTCGAACAGGGGATCAGCCCCAGCATTTT. Translation: CASSASRTGDQPQHF. Filled out from reference TRBV19 and TRBJ1-5, the complete variable domain reads DGGITQSPKYLFRKEGQNVTLSCEQNLNHDAMYWYRQDPGQGLRLIYYSQIVNDFQKGDIAEGYSVSREKKESFPLTVTSAQKNPTAFYLCASSASRTGDQPQHFGDGTRLSIL.

In DNA form, the CDR3 reads TGTGCCAGTAGTATAACAGGACAGGGATACAATGAGCAGTTCTTC. Protein: CASSITGQGYNEQFF. J is TRBJ2-1 and V is TRBV19, with TRBD1 matching over 8 bases. Germline loops: CDR1 LNHDA, CDR2 SQIVND (reference sequence). Unmatched junction bases numbered 4, after V lost 2 bases and J lost 4 bases. The CDR3 totals 15 residues.

This clonotype was picked up many times. V gene TRBV20-1 combines with J gene TRBJ1-5, with D uncertain. The ends were cut back, 4 bases at V and 7 bases at J, with 14 bases in the middle. The CDR3 covers 13 residues. Per germline, CDR1 DFQATT and CDR2 SNEGSKA (reference sequence). CDR3 sequence (DNA): TGCAGTGCTACGACGTCGGTCGGCCAGCCCCAGCATTTT. This encodes CSATTSVGQPQHF.

The chain joins TRBV28 to TRBJ2-7; 8 bases are a match to TRBD2. The V gene end was trimmed by 2 bases and the J gene end by 1 base; junction bases not matched to a gene: 4. Per the germline V gene, CDR1 is MDHEN and CDR2 is SYDVKM. The CDR3 loop spans 15 amino acids. The CDR3 nucleotides are TGTGCCAGCAGTTTAATTGGCGGGAGGTCCTACGAGCAGTACTTC. Its translation is CASSLIGGRSYEQYF.

This clonotype was counted only a few times. This chain links TRBV11-3 with TRBJ2-1; D possibly uses TRBD1 or TRBD2 (5 bases each). The germline V gene encodes CDR1 SGHNT and CDR2 YENEEA. With 6 bases removed from V and 10 bases from J, the gap between germline ends came to 10 bases. This CDR3 is 11 amino acids long. The CDR3 protein is CASSMGTEQFF. The CDR3 DNA follows: TGTGCCAGCAGTATGGGGACCGAGCAGTTCTTC. The entire variable domain, with the rest obtained from reference TRBV11-3 and TRBJ2-1, is as follows: EAGVVQSPRYKIIEKKQPVAFWCNPISGHNTLYWYLQNLGQGPELLIRYENEEAVDDSQLPKDRFSAERLKGVDSTLKIQPAELGDSAVYLCASSMGTEQFFGPGTRLTVL.

This clonotype has more than one count but fewer than ten. The limits of the CDR3 on the DNA are not certain, so only TCRdb's listed CDR3 is given. The chain carries TRBV20-1 and TRBJ2-1; no check of the table's D call, TRBD1, against the DNA was made. The CDR3 contains 21 residues when both ends are counted. The germline gives CDR1 DFQATT, CDR2 SNEGSKA (reference sequence). The CDR3 loop reads CSASRVPTMSSSSAQGNEQFF.

The V gene is TRBV10-3, the J gene TRBJ1-5, with D unresolved. CDR1 and CDR2 (germline): ENHRY, SYGVKD. This CDR3 is built from 14 residues. Trimming left V 4 bases short and J 0 bases short, with 7 bases between. The CDR3, as DNA: TGTGCCATCAGTGTGGAGTATAGCAATCAGCCCCAGCATTTT. This codes for CAISVEYSNQPQHF.

This clonotype came up many times. This rearrangement joins TRBV6-2 or TRBV6-3 to TRBJ1-5, with D possibly TRBD1 on 6 matching bases. The CDR3 totals 17 residues. Trimming left V 3 bases short and J 4 bases short, with 19 bases between. The germline V gene encodes CDR1 MNHEY and CDR2 SVGEGT. CDR3 sequence: CASSYGARSTGNQPQHF. The CDR3 nucleotides are TGTGCCAGCAGTTATGGGGCGAGATCGACAGGAAATCAGCCCCAGCATTTT.

The sample holds many counts of this clonotype. The gene calls are TRBV20-1 and TRBJ2-3; TRBD1 matches 7 bases. This CDR3 contains 12 residues. Unmatched junction bases numbered 5, after V lost 6 bases and J lost 5 bases. CDR1 is DFQATT and CDR2 is SNEGSKA in the germline V gene (reference sequence). CDR3 sequence (DNA): TGCAGTGCCGGGACAGCGGTAGATACGCAGTATTTT. Its protein product is CSAGTAVDTQYF.

In regard to this clonotype: Given a much more abundant clone one base away, this may be a read error. CDR3 loop: CASSDYYREPRNEKLFF. The DNA for the CDR3 is TGTGCCAGCAGTGACTACTACAGGGAGCCTCGGAATGAAAAACTGTTTTTT. The chain employs TRBV6-1 and TRBJ1-4; weak D call: TRBD1 (6 bases). There are 17 residues in the CDR3. With 3 bases removed from V and 5 bases from J, the gap between germline ends came to 19 bases. Germline V gene data show CDR1 as MNHNS and CDR2 as SASEGT.

This clonotype has at least ten counts. This sequence joins TRBV3-1 and TRBJ2-1; 10 bases are a match to TRBD1. The CDR3 consists of 15 residues. The germline CDR1 and CDR2 sequences are LGHDT and YNNKEL (reference sequence). Trimming cost V 1 base and J 9 bases; bases outside gene matches: 6. DNA for the CDR3: TGTGCCAGCAGCCAAGTCGGGACAGGGGCGGCTGAGCAGTTCTTC. Translating it yields CASSQVGTGAAEQFF.

This clonotype was counted many times. The J gene is TRBJ2-7, the V gene TRBV18; D is perhaps TRBD1 (6 bases). Germline V lookup: CDR1 KGHSH, CDR2 LQKENI. Trimming took 6 bases from V and 4 from J, leaving 16 bases between them. The CDR3 spans 14 residues. CDR3 residues: CASSPTGGGYEQYF. CDR3 nucleotide sequence: TGTGCCAGCTCCCCGACAGGAGGTGGATACGAGCAGTACTTC.

This clonotype was recorded at least ten times. This rearrangement joins TRBV12-3 or TRBV12-4 to TRBJ1-1; no reliable D call. Trimming cost V 6 bases and J 7 bases, with 15 bases left between them. The CDR3 is 13 amino acids. This CDR3 reads CASSGPQYFEAFF. The DNA of the CDR3 is TGTGCCAGCAGCGGGCCCCAGTATTTTGAAGCTTTCTTT.

At least ten counts were recorded for this clonotype. The gene calls are TRBV6-1 and TRBJ1-2; no firm D call. CDR3 length: 16 residues. Trimming took 5 bases from V and 7 from J, leaving 23 bases between them. Per germline, CDR1 MNHNS and CDR2 SASEGT. The CDR3 DNA is TGTGCCAGCAGTCCTCCCGCGGACCGACCAGGACGTGGCTACACCTTC. Translated: CASSPPADRPGRGYTF.

The chain employs TRBV27 and TRBJ1-2; possible D gene TRBD1, 5 bases. The germline CDR1 and CDR2 sequences are MNHEY and SMNVEV (reference sequence). The CDR3 contains 15 residues. Deletions cut 8 bases from V and 4 bases from J, with 20 bases between. The DNA of the CDR3 is TGTGCCAGCGGCTGGTACGGGGCAGTAAGCTATGGCTACACCTTC. This codes for CASGWYGAVSYGYTF.